The TCR beta chain under discussion was sequenced for a study of lymphopenia after photon versus proton radiotherapy. Findings of the study overall: Relative stability marked proton patients; photon patients lost diversity and naive cells. Better survival with proton therapy was suggested as possible, not demonstrated. After the lymphocyte nadir, photon-treated repertoires showed oligoclonal expansion, especially of CD8+ Temra cells.

With respect to this clone: The antigen remains unidentified.

The CDR3 has 17 residues. Trimming shortened V by 4 bases and J by 8 bases, and 24 bases separated the two germline ends. Per germline, CDR1 SGHDN and CDR2 FVKESK. Profiling relied on immunoSEQ multiplex PCR, and the TCRdb table lists in-frame clones only, not all of them. The sample has 67,000 or so clones, around 86% seen once. The chain employs TRBV14 and TRBJ2-1; D is possibly TRBD1 or TRBD2 (6 bases each). Specimen: peripheral blood, collected from a patient treated with proton-based radiotherapy. The source is a man older than 75 with esophageal cancer. CDR3 protein: CASSRPWGAGDFYEQFF. The CDR3 region has the DNA TGTGCCAGCAGCCGACCGTGGGGGGCCGGGGACTTCTATGAGCAGTTCTTC.